This T cell receptor beta chain was found in a study of cytomegalovirus exposure and HLA in healthy donors. Looking at the study overall: There were under 140 million unique TCR beta sequences, drawn from about 190 million T cells, in an earlier analysis. Study-level results: More clonal expansion characterized HLA-associated TCR beta chains than equally common others in a later analysis. CMV serostatus was the sole immune exposure information available.

The CDR3 is 17 residues long. The V segment lost 3 bases and the J segment 0 bases; nucleotides outside the gene matches: 10. Germline values: CDR1 ENHRY, CDR2 SYGVKD. This clone was recorded a few times. As yet, its antigen is unknown. PCR used 60 Vbeta primers and 13 Jbeta primers. Data came from immunoSEQ multiplex PCR; TCRdb stores just in-frame clones and leaves some out. This table holds about 130,000 clones, just under 80% found once. The chain recombines TRBV10-3 with TRBJ1-2; the match to TRBD1 covers 7 bases. The receptor was isolated from a man aged 25 to 40 in good health and CMV-seronegative. Material: PBMCs. CDR3 in amino acids: CAISDPHRGYTNYGYTF. The CDR3, as DNA: TGTGCCATCAGTGACCCCCACAGGGGATACACTAACTATGGCTACACCTTC.